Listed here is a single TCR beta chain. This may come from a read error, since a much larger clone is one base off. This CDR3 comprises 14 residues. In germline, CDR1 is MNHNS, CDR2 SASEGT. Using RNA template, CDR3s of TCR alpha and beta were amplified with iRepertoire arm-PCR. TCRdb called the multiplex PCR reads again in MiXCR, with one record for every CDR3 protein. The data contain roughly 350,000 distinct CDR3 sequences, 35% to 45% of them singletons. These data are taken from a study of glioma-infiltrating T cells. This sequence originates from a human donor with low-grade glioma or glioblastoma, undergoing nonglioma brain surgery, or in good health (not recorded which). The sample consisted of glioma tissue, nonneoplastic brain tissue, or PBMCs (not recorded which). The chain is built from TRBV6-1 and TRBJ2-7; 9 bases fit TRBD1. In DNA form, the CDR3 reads TGTGCCAGCAAACCGGGGACAGGGAAATACGAGCGGTACTTC. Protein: CASKPGTGKYERYF.